Following are 8 T cell receptor beta chains from one sample sequenced in a study of CD8 T cells in ankylosing spondylitis. For these TCRs, the target antigens are not known. From the 5' RACE reads, TCRdb called clonotypes with MiXCR, one entry per CDR3 protein. The sample carries fewer than 550,000 distinct CDR3 sequences, about 5.2% recorded once. Broader study findings: Characteristic of ankylosing spondylitis blood, it appeared, was a TCR beta motif comprising eight highly homologous variants.

The sample taken for sequencing was blood, either unsorted or a sorted T cell fraction (not recorded which). These receptors were taken from a male donor with ankylosing spondylitis.

The genes are TRBV11-2 and TRBJ2-6; D assignment may be TRBD1 or TRBD2 (5 bases each). The germline V and J ends were trimmed by 5 bases and 0 bases, with 17 bases remaining between them. Germline V CDR1 and CDR2: SGHAT, FQNNGV. The CDR3 runs to 18 residues. The CDR3 sequence: CASSNPGTVYSGANVLTF. DNA of the CDR3: TGTGCCAGCAGCAATCCCGGGACGGTGTACTCTGGGGCCAACGTCCTGACTTTC.

This clonotype was counted at least ten times. The J gene is TRBJ2-3, the V gene TRBV29-1, with 9 bases lining up with TRBD1. The CDR3 extends over 13 amino acids. Germline assignment: CDR1 SQVTM and CDR2 ANQGSEA. V shed 7 bases and J 4 bases; nucleotides not matched to a gene: 6. The CDR3 region is CSAGDRVPDTQYF. CDR3 DNA: TGCAGCGCGGGGGACAGGGTCCCAGATACGCAGTATTTT.

This clonotype was observed at least ten times. The chain uses TRBV12-3 or TRBV12-4 and TRBJ2-3; D is tentatively TRBD1 or TRBD2 (5 bases each). This CDR3 has 12 amino acids. V was cut by 7 bases and J by 6 bases, with 11 bases left in between. CDR3 coding DNA: TGTGCCAGCACCCTGGGGGAGGATACGCAGTATTTT. Its protein is CASTLGEDTQYF.

This clonotype was detected ten times or more. J is TRBJ2-7 and V is TRBV12-3 or TRBV12-4; D not resolved. The V end was cut by 3 bases, the J end by 0 bases, with 9 bases between. This CDR3 spans 14 amino acids. As DNA, the CDR3 is TGTGCCAGCAGTTTCTCGGCCTCCTCCTACGAGCAGTACTTC. This codes for CASSFSASSYEQYF.

This clonotype was counted at least ten times. The V gene is TRBV20-1, the J gene TRBJ1-2; D is perhaps TRBD1 (5 bases). The CDR3 runs to 13 residues. The V and J ends lost 3 bases and 6 bases respectively, with 14 bases between them. Per the germline V gene, CDR1 is DFQATT and CDR2 is SNEGSKA (reference sequence). CDR3 loop: CSASPYGGDGYTF. The CDR3 DNA reads TGCAGTGCTAGTCCTTATGGGGGGGATGGCTACACCTTC.

This clonotype turned up a few times. The J gene is TRBJ2-3, the V gene TRBV4-2; 8 positions match TRBD2. Looked up from germline, CDR1 is LGHNA and CDR2 is YNFKEQ. Unmatched junction bases numbered 5, after V lost 0 bases and J lost 3 bases. The CDR3 is made up of 16 amino acids. CDR3 coding DNA: TGTGCCAGCAGCCAAGAGTGGCGGGGGGTAACAGATACGCAGTATTTT. The encoded protein is CASSQEWRGVTDTQYF.

This clonotype has ten or more counts. The chain couples TRBV29-1 to TRBJ2-4; 13 bases match TRBD2. Germline V CDR1 and CDR2: SQVTM, ANQGSEA. The CDR3 sequence is 15 residues long. The trim removed 4 bases at V and 6 bases at J, leaving 6 bases unmatched. For the CDR3, the DNA is TGCAGCGTTGGGGGACTAGCGGGGACAGGAAACATTCAGTACTTC. Encoded protein: CSVGGLAGTGNIQYF.

A word on this clonotype: The conserved closing phenylalanine or tryptophan is absent in this CDR3, likely reflecting a read error. V is TRBV6-2 or TRBV6-3 and J is TRBJ2-7; no reliable D call. V lost 5 bases and J 1 base, leaving 3 bases between the germline ends. CDR3 size: 11 residues. CDR1 is MNHEY and CDR2 is SVGEGT in the germline V gene. CDR3 residues: CASSVSYEQYY. The CDR3 DNA is TGTGCCAGCAGTGTATCCTACGAGCAGTACTAC.